This entry features one T cell receptor (beta chain) sequence. Germline CDR1 and CDR2: SGHRS and YFSETQ. The CDR3 runs 15 residues. V was cut by 3 bases and J by 0 bases, with 13 bases left in between. The method was immunoSEQ multiplex PCR; TCRdb's version includes in-frame clones alone and lacks a portion of them. The table shows about 78,000 clones, with 77% occurring only once. The data belong to a study of blood T cell repertoires in COVID-19. On the study more broadly: PBMCs, B-cell-depleted T cells, or T cells were the source of the cDNA or gDNA that made up the material.

The sample was peripheral blood. V gene TRBV5-1 combines with J gene TRBJ2-7, with D possibly matching TRBD2 (6 bases). The clonotype originates from a human donor in a cohort sampled during active COVID-19. The CDR3 DNA follows: TGCGCCAGCAGCTCGGGGGATCACACCTCCTACGAGCAGTACTTC. Protein: CASSSGDHTSYEQYF.